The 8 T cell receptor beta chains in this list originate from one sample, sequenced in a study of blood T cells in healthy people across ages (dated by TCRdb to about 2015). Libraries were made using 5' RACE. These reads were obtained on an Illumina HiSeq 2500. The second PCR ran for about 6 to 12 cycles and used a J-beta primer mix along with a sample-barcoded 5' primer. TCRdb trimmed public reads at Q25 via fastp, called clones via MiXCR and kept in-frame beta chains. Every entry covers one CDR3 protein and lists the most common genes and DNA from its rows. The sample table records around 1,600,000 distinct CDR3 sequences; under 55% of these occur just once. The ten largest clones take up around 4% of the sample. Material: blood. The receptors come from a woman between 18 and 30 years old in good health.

This CDR3 is CASSLTPALQETQYF. The CDR3 bases are TGTGCCAGCAGCTTAACCCCAGCCCTCCAAGAGACCCAGTACTTC. The V gene is TRBV7-9, the J gene TRBJ2-5; D is ambiguous. From germline, CDR1 is SEHNR and CDR2 FQNEAQ (reference sequence). The CDR3 has 15 amino acids. Trimming took off 2 bases at V and 1 base at J, with 11 bases between the two ends.

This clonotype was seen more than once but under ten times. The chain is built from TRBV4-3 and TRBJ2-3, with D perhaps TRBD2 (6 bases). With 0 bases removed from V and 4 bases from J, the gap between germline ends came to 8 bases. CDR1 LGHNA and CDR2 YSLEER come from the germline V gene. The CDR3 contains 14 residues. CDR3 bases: TGCGCCAGCAGCCAAGATAGGAGGGCAGATACGCAGTATTTT. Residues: CASSQDRRADTQYF.

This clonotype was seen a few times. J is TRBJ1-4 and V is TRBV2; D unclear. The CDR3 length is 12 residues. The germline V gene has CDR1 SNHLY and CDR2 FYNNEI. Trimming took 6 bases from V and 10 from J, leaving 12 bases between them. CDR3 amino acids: CASSPLLRKLFF. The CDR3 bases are TGTGCCAGCAGCCCACTTTTGCGAAAACTGTTTTTT.

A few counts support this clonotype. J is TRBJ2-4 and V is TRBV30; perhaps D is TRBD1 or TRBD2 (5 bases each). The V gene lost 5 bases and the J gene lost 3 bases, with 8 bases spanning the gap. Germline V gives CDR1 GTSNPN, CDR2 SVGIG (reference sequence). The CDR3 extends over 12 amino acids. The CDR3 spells CAWGDGKNIQYF. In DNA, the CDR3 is TGTGCCTGGGGGGACGGCAAAAACATTCAGTACTTC.

CDR3 DNA: TGTGCCAGCAGCTTAGGAAGGGATCCGATCGTGAAGTACTTC. Protein product: CASSLGRDPIVKYF. The V gene is TRBV7-9, the J gene TRBJ2-5; D unresolved. The CDR3 sequence is 14 residues long. V lost 1 base to trimming and J lost 12 bases, with 18 bases between them. CDR1 is SEHNR and CDR2 is FQNEAQ in the germline V gene (reference sequence).

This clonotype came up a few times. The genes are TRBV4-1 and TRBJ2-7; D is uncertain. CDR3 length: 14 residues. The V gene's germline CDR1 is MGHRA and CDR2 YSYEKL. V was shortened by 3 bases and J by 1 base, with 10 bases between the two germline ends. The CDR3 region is CASSHPDTSYEQYF. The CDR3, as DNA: TGCGCCAGCAGCCATCCAGACACGTCCTACGAGCAGTACTTC.

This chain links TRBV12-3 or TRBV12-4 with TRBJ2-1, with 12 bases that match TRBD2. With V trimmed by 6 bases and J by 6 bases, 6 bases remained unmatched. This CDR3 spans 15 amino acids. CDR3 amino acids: CASSQLAGGCNEQFF. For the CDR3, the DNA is TGTGCCAGCAGCCAACTAGCGGGGGGTTGCAATGAGCAGTTCTTC.

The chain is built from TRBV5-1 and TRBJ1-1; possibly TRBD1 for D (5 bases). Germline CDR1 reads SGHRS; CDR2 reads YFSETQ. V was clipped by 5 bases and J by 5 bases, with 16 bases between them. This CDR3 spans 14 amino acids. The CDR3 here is CASRGTAAWTEAFF. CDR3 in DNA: TGCGCCAGCAGAGGGACCGCTGCATGGACTGAAGCTTTCTTT. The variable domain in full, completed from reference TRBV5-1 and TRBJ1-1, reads KAGVTQTPRYLIKTRGQQVTLSCSPISGHRSVSWYQQTPGQGLQFLFEYFSETQRNKGNFPGRFSGRQFSNSRSEMNVSTLELGDSALYLCASRGTAAWTEAFFGQGTRLTVV.